The entry below gives a single T cell receptor (beta chain) sequence along with its context. This specimen belongs to a study of cytomegalovirus exposure and HLA in healthy donors. Both 60 Vbeta primers and 13 Jbeta primers went into the PCR. Clones were read by immunoSEQ multiplex PCR, and TCRdb kept only the in-frame ones, dropping some. Altogether about 220,000 clones are present, about 75% being singletons, with the ten largest covering 1.5% to 2%. The CDR3 covers 13 residues. Germline V lookup: CDR1 LGHNT, CDR2 FRNRAP. Trimming shortened V by 1 base and J by 3 bases, and 7 bases separated the two germline ends.

The origin of this receptor is a male donor in good health and CMV-seronegative. The sequenced material came from PBMCs. The chain joins TRBV12-5 to TRBJ2-7; D may be TRBD2 (5 bases). The CDR3 DNA sequence: TGTGCTAGTGGTTTGGGCGGAGGCTACGAGCAGTACTTC. It translates to CASGLGGGYEQYF.